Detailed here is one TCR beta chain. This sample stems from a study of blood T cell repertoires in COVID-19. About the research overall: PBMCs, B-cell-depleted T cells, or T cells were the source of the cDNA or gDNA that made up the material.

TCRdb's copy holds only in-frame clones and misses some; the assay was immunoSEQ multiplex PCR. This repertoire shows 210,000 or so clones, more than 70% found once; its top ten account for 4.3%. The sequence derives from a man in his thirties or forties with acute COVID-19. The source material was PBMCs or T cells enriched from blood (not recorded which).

CDR3 sequence (DNA): TGTGCCAGCAGGTCCGGACAGCCACTTTATGGCTACACCTTC. Translation gives CASRSGQPLYGYTF. The rearrangement uses TRBV28 and TRBJ1-2; D might be TRBD1 (6 bases). Trimming pared 6 bases from V and 5 bases from J, leaving 16 bases between. In germline, CDR1 is MDHEN, CDR2 SYDVKM. The CDR3 loop spans 14 amino acids.